One and the same sample provided the 25 T cell receptor beta chains below, sequenced in a study of shared T cell receptors in the human thymus. Sequenced by immunoSEQ multiplex PCR; TCRdb stores in-frame clones only, minus some. The repertoire holds roughly 700,000 clones, roughly 88% seen once, with approximately 0.01% in the top ten. This same sample was also part of a study on human thymus T cells.

Sequencing input: thymocytes. Every receptor here comes from a boy under three years old with a congenital heart defect.

This clone was recorded only once. V is TRBV4-2 and J is TRBJ2-3; 12 bases are a match to TRBD2. The CDR3 is 18 residues long. Trimming took 0 bases from V and 6 from J; bases not matched to a gene: 10. Germline V gives CDR1 LGHNA, CDR2 YNFKEQ. The CDR3 here is CASSQDGLAGGRRDTQYF. In nucleotides, the CDR3 is TGTGCCAGCAGCCAAGATGGGCTAGCGGGAGGGAGGAGGGATACGCAGTATTTT.

The V call is TRBV10-3, the J call TRBJ2-7, with 9 positions matching TRBD2. There are 17 residues in the CDR3. V lost 0 bases, J lost 4 bases, and 10 bases stayed unmatched. Germline loops: CDR1 ENHRY, CDR2 SYGVKD. The DNA of the CDR3 is TGTGCCATCAGTGAGTCTACGGGGCGGGAGGGCAGGTACGAGCAGTACTTC. Protein sequence: CAISESTGREGRYEQYF.

The chain has TRBV28 and TRBJ1-5; tentatively, D is TRBD1 (6 bases). Trimming pared 5 bases from V and 4 bases from J, leaving 12 bases between. The CDR3 is 14 residues long. The germline gives CDR1 MDHEN, CDR2 SYDVKM. The CDR3 nucleotides read TGTGCCAGCAGTCCTCCGGACAGAAATCAGCCCCAGCATTTT. Translation: CASSPPDRNQPQHF.

The chain carries TRBV6-6 and TRBJ2-1; no clear D gene. V was cut by 6 bases and J by 4 bases, with 4 bases left in between. The CDR3 sequence is 11 residues long. Germline CDR1 reads MNHNY; CDR2 reads SVGAGI (reference sequence). CDR3: CASSLYNEQFF. CDR3 DNA: TGTGCCAGCAGCTTATACAATGAGCAGTTCTTC.

The rearrangement links TRBV15 to TRBJ2-3; D is unresolved. In germline, CDR1 is LNHNV, CDR2 YYDKDF (reference sequence). Trimming pared 3 bases from V and 5 bases from J, leaving 18 bases between. This CDR3 region has 16 residues. The CDR3 reads CATSRNRETWRDTQYF. The CDR3 DNA sequence: TGTGCCACCAGCAGGAACCGAGAGACGTGGAGAGATACGCAGTATTTT.

This chain joins TRBV15 and TRBJ2-1; perhaps TRBD1 as D (6 bases). Trimming stripped 1 base from V and 12 bases from J, with 16 bases between. This CDR3 region has 14 residues. Germline assignment: CDR1 LNHNV and CDR2 YYDKDF (reference sequence). The CDR3 spells CATSRGKEARGQFF. CDR3 in DNA: TGTGCCACCAGCAGAGGGAAGGAGGCCAGGGGGCAGTTCTTC.

In nucleotides, the CDR3 is TGTGCCAGCAGTGAACGGGAGGTCACCTACGAGCAGTACTTC. This translates into CASSEREVTYEQYF. The rearrangement joins TRBV6-1 to TRBJ2-7; 7 positions agree with TRBD2. The CDR3 sequence is 14 residues long. Unmatched junction bases numbered 3, after V lost 2 bases and J lost 2 bases. The germline V gene has CDR1 MNHNS and CDR2 SASEGT.

V and J are TRBV30 and TRBJ2-3; D gene uncertain. The CDR3 is 17 residues long. CDR1 is GTSNPN and CDR2 is SVGIG in the germline V gene (reference sequence). Trimming took 0 bases from V and 3 from J, leaving 19 bases between them. CDR3 sequence reads: CAWSVPIERLRTDTQYF. The CDR3 nucleotides read TGTGCCTGGAGTGTGCCCATTGAGCGCCTAAGAACAGATACGCAGTATTTT. Full variable domain (remainder filled in from reference TRBV30 and TRBJ2-3): SQTIHQWPATLVQPVGSPLSLECTVEGTSNPNLYWYRQAAGRGLQLLFYSVGIGQISSEVPQNLSASRPQDRQFILSSKKLLLSDSGFYLCAWSVPIERLRTDTQYFGPGTRLTVL.

This clone was observed once. Other DNA variants within this sample encode the same CDR3. J is TRBJ1-5 and V is TRBV30; D not resolved. The CDR3 totals 15 residues. The germline gives CDR1 GTSNPN, CDR2 SVGIG (reference sequence). The ends were cut back, 0 bases at V and 7 bases at J, with 16 bases in the middle. The CDR3 sequence: CAWSVPYSGLQPQHF. The CDR3 nucleotides read TGTGCCTGGAGTGTACCCTATAGCGGACTACAGCCCCAGCATTTT.

The chain carries TRBV27 and TRBJ2-1, with 9 bases aligning to TRBD2. This CDR3 has 16 residues. Germline V gives CDR1 MNHEY, CDR2 SMNVEV (reference sequence). V was pared by 4 bases and J by 10 bases, with 14 bases of the junction left unmatched. The CDR3 nucleotides read TGTGCCAGCAGTTCATACCCGGGACTAGCAGGGGAAGAGCAGTTCTTC. Its translation: CASSSYPGLAGEEQFF.

The rearrangement uses TRBV30 and TRBJ2-5; D may be TRBD2 (6 bases). This CDR3 is 16 amino acids long. V was shortened by 0 bases and J by 5 bases, with 19 bases between the two germline ends. In germline, CDR1 is GTSNPN, CDR2 SVGIG (reference sequence). For the CDR3, the DNA is TGTGCCTGGAGTGTGAGACGGGAGAGCCTCGTTGAGACCCAGTACTTC. Translated, it gives CAWSVRRESLVETQYF.

The chain carries TRBV12-5 and TRBJ1-2; D gene unclear. Trimming shortened V by 6 bases and J by 2 bases, and 4 bases separated the two germline ends. Looked up from germline, CDR1 is LGHNT and CDR2 is FRNRAP. The CDR3 contains 11 residues. In nucleotides, the CDR3 is TGTGCTAGTGGACAGAACTATGGCTACACCTTC. The encoded protein is CASGQNYGYTF.

The chain has TRBV29-1 and TRBJ2-7; the match to TRBD2 covers 10 bases. Germline V gene lookup returns CDR1 SQVTM and CDR2 ANQGSEA. The CDR3 contains 19 residues. The V and J ends lost 5 bases and 6 bases, in that order; junction bases with no gene match: 25. The CDR3 here is CSVSCPLKSGRTSGFEQYF. As DNA, the CDR3 is TGCAGCGTTTCTTGCCCGTTGAAGTCGGGTAGGACTAGCGGTTTCGAGCAGTACTTC.

This chain connects TRBV12-5 to TRBJ2-1; 12 bases are shared with TRBD2. The junction had 25 bases not matched to a gene; V was cut back by 6 bases and J by 10 bases. This CDR3 region has 20 residues. Per the germline V gene, CDR1 is LGHNT and CDR2 is FRNRAP. The CDR3 protein is CASGVGHRTSGAIIQYEQFF. The CDR3 DNA follows: TGTGCTAGTGGGGTGGGACATCGGACTAGCGGGGCTATTATACAATACGAGCAGTTCTTC.

J is TRBJ2-7 and V is TRBV19; D is unclear. Germline lookup yields CDR1 LNHDA and CDR2 SQIVND (reference sequence). There are 13 residues in the CDR3. Trimming cost V 3 bases and J 7 bases, with 13 bases left between them. CDR3 nucleotides: TGTGCCAGTAGTATGGGCCAGGCCAAGGAGCAGTACTTC. Translation: CASSMGQAKEQYF. Variable domain in full (rest from reference TRBV19 and TRBJ2-7): DGGITQSPKYLFRKEGQNVTLSCEQNLNHDAMYWYRQDPGQGLRLIYYSQIVNDFQKGDIAEGYSVSREKKESFPLTVTSAQKNPTAFYLCASSMGQAKEQYFGPGTRLTVT.

J is TRBJ1-5 and V is TRBV5-1; 9 nucleotides match TRBD1. This CDR3 is 14 amino acids long. J was trimmed by 2 bases and V by 3 bases; bases with no gene match: 0. Germline-derived CDR1 and CDR2 are SGHRS and YFSETQ. Here the CDR3 DNA reads TGCGCCAGCAGCTGGACAGGGGGCAATCAGCCCCAGCATTTT. This sequence encodes CASSWTGGNQPQHF.

This clone has only a few counts. This chain joins TRBV19 and TRBJ1-2, with a tentative D call TRBD1 (5 bases). The CDR3 contains 14 residues. In germline, CDR1 is LNHDA, CDR2 SQIVND (reference sequence). Trimming left V 6 bases short and J 4 bases short, with 15 bases between. CDR3 DNA: TGTGCCAGTAGCCATCCGGAGACAGTCTATGGCTACACCTTC. Protein product: CASSHPETVYGYTF.

V and J are TRBV7-9 and TRBJ1-1; 7 positions agree with TRBD1. The CDR3 sequence is 15 residues long. Germline CDR1 and CDR2: SEHNR and FQNEAQ (reference sequence). V lost 5 bases to trimming and J lost 3 bases; unmatched junction nucleotides: 9. The CDR3, as DNA: TGTGCCAGCAGCCCTACAGGGGAGTGGGACACTGAAGCTTTCTTT. Its protein product is CASSPTGEWDTEAFF.

The rearrangement links TRBV11-3 to TRBJ2-7; tentative D call: TRBD1 (7 bases). Germline values: CDR1 SGHNT, CDR2 YENEEA. CDR3 length equals 20 residues. Between the trimmed V and J ends, which lost 1 base and 3 bases, there was a span of 28 bases. The CDR3 loop reads CASSLARDRADKEGGYEQYF. The CDR3 DNA reads as TGTGCCAGCAGCTTAGCCAGAGACAGGGCGGACAAAGAGGGGGGCTACGAGCAGTACTTC. The variable domain in full, with the rest retrieved from reference TRBV11-3 and TRBJ2-7, is EAGVVQSPRYKIIEKKQPVAFWCNPISGHNTLYWYLQNLGQGPELLIRYENEEAVDDSQLPKDRFSAERLKGVDSTLKIQPAELGDSAVYLCASSLARDRADKEGGYEQYFGPGTRLTVT.

The rearrangement joins TRBV5-1 to TRBJ2-2; 10 nucleotides line up with TRBD2. CDR1 and CDR2 from the germline V gene are SGHRS and YFSETQ. The V and J ends lost 4 bases and 7 bases, in that order; junction bases with no gene match: 10. This CDR3 has 16 amino acids. CDR3: CASSHLGTSEGGELFF. CDR3 coding DNA: TGCGCCAGCAGCCACCTCGGGACTAGCGAGGGCGGGGAGCTGTTTTTT.

The chain couples TRBV5-6 to TRBJ2-1, with D possibly matching TRBD2 (5 bases). The germline V and J ends were trimmed by 0 bases and 7 bases, with 14 bases remaining between them. Germline V lookup: CDR1 SGHDT, CDR2 YYEEEE. The CDR3 contains 15 residues. CDR3 in amino acids: CASSLGSGEGNEQFF. The CDR3 DNA sequence: TGTGCCAGCAGCTTGGGCAGCGGAGAAGGGAATGAGCAGTTCTTC. The variable domain in full, completed from reference TRBV5-6 and TRBJ2-1, reads DAGVTQSPTHLIKTRGQQVTLRCSPKSGHDTVSWYQQALGQGPQFIFQYYEEEERQRGNFPDRFSGHQFPNYSSELNVNALLLGDSALYLCASSLGSGEGNEQFFGPGTRLTVL.

This clone was picked up a small number of times. This rearrangement joins TRBV4-3 to TRBJ2-6; possible D gene TRBD1, 5 bases. Germline V CDR1 and CDR2: LGHNA, YSLEER. V was clipped by 1 base and J by 0 bases, with 19 bases between them. The CDR3 spans 20 residues. CDR3: CASSQVPFCRADSGANVLTF. CDR3 bases: TGCGCCAGCAGCCAAGTTCCTTTTTGCAGGGCAGACTCTGGGGCCAACGTCCTGACTTTC.

CDR3 sequence reads: CAWGGAASSSSYNEQFF. The CDR3 DNA follows: TGTGCCTGGGGGGGGGCAGCTAGCTCTAGCTCCTACAATGAGCAGTTCTTC. The gene calls are TRBV30 and TRBJ2-1; perhaps TRBD2 as D (7 bases). The germline gives CDR1 GTSNPN, CDR2 SVGIG (reference sequence). CDR3 size: 17 residues. The germline V and J ends were trimmed by 5 bases and 0 bases, with 20 bases remaining between them. Full variable domain (rest looked up from reference TRBV30 and TRBJ2-1): SQTIHQWPATLVQPVGSPLSLECTVEGTSNPNLYWYRQAAGRGLQLLFYSVGIGQISSEVPQNLSASRPQDRQFILSSKKLLLSDSGFYLCAWGGAASSSSYNEQFFGPGTRLTVL.

The rearrangement uses TRBV27 and TRBJ2-3; no firm D call. This CDR3 is 16 amino acids long. Trimming cost V 6 bases and J 2 bases, with 18 bases left between them. Per the germline V gene, CDR1 is MNHEY and CDR2 is SMNVEV (reference sequence). The CDR3 nucleotides read TGTGCCAGCAGCCACGCGACAAGTCCCCCCACAGATACGCAGTATTTT. Its protein is CASSHATSPPTDTQYF.

A single count supports this clone. The chain carries TRBV5-1 and TRBJ2-7; 8 positions match TRBD2. The CDR3 loop spans 21 amino acids. J gave up 1 base and V 0 bases, and 21 bases lay outside the gene matches. Germline V gene sequence: CDR1 SGHRS, CDR2 YFSETQ. CDR3 coding DNA: TGCGCCAGCAGCTTGGGTAGCGGGACCCAGGGCCCAACACTTATTTCCTACGAGCAGTACTTC. Protein: CASSLGSGTQGPTLISYEQYF.